Included here is one T cell receptor (beta chain) sequence, with context. With V trimmed by 5 bases and J by 2 bases, 4 bases remained unmatched. CDR3 size: 16 residues. Germline lookup yields CDR1 MNHEY and CDR2 SVGEGT. The data were taken from a study of blood T cell repertoires in COVID-19. The overall study: COVID-19 samples, acute and convalescent, were from the United States, Italy and Spain. From T cells, B-cell-depleted T cells, or PBMCs came the material, which was cDNA or gDNA.

Methods used by the authors: It was from reference gene primer amplification that nucleated cell counts were estimated. Assay: immunoSEQ multiplex PCR; the TCRdb copy retains only in-frame clones and omits some. Clone size and V and J calls were adopted from that table, with D and trimming inferred from the DNA. The sample yields 300,000 to 500,000 clones, around 89% seen once. Source material: PBMCs or T cells enriched from blood (not recorded which). The chain links TRBV6-2 or TRBV6-3 to TRBJ2-1; TRBD2 agrees at 12 bases. The source is a woman aged 30 to 39 with acute COVID-19. The CDR3 region is CASSTRTSGAYNEQFF. The DNA of the CDR3 is TGTGCCAGCAGTACCCGGACTAGCGGGGCCTACAATGAGCAGTTCTTC.